This T cell receptor (beta chain) was obtained from a study of spatial heterogeneity in lung cancer. In the study overall: Strong correlation was found between tumor-region TCR transcript counts and a T cell module score from matched bulk RNA-seq. Study conclusions and caveats: Expanded TCRs classified as ubiquitous or regional were counted, and these counts tracked ubiquitous and regional nonsynonymous mutations, respectively. The number of expanded tumor alpha and beta chains correlated with mutation number.

In regard to this clonotype: The target antigen is unknown.

TCRdb used MiXCR to reprocess the 5' RACE reads, holding one entry per CDR3 protein. This table holds around 100,000 distinct CDR3 sequences, under 4.5% found once. Germline assignment: CDR1 MNHNY and CDR2 SVGAGI (reference sequence). V shed 10 bases and J shed 6 bases, with 19 bases lying between them. The CDR3 sequence is 14 residues long. This sample's time point: sample taken at primary tumor resection. The donors, approximately 66 patients with untreated early-stage non-small cell lung cancer, provided the samples. Unsorted whole RNA from tumor, nontumor lung or frozen PBMC underwent sequencing. This material consisted of lung tumor tissue, taken at surgery. The receptor comes from a male donor with early-stage non-small cell lung cancer. The rearrangement joins TRBV6-6 to TRBJ1-5, with D possibly TRBD1 on 5 matching bases. In nucleotides, the CDR3 is TGTGCCACGAAGCCTGACGGGACTAGTCAGCCCCAGCATTTT. This translates into CATKPDGTSQPQHF.